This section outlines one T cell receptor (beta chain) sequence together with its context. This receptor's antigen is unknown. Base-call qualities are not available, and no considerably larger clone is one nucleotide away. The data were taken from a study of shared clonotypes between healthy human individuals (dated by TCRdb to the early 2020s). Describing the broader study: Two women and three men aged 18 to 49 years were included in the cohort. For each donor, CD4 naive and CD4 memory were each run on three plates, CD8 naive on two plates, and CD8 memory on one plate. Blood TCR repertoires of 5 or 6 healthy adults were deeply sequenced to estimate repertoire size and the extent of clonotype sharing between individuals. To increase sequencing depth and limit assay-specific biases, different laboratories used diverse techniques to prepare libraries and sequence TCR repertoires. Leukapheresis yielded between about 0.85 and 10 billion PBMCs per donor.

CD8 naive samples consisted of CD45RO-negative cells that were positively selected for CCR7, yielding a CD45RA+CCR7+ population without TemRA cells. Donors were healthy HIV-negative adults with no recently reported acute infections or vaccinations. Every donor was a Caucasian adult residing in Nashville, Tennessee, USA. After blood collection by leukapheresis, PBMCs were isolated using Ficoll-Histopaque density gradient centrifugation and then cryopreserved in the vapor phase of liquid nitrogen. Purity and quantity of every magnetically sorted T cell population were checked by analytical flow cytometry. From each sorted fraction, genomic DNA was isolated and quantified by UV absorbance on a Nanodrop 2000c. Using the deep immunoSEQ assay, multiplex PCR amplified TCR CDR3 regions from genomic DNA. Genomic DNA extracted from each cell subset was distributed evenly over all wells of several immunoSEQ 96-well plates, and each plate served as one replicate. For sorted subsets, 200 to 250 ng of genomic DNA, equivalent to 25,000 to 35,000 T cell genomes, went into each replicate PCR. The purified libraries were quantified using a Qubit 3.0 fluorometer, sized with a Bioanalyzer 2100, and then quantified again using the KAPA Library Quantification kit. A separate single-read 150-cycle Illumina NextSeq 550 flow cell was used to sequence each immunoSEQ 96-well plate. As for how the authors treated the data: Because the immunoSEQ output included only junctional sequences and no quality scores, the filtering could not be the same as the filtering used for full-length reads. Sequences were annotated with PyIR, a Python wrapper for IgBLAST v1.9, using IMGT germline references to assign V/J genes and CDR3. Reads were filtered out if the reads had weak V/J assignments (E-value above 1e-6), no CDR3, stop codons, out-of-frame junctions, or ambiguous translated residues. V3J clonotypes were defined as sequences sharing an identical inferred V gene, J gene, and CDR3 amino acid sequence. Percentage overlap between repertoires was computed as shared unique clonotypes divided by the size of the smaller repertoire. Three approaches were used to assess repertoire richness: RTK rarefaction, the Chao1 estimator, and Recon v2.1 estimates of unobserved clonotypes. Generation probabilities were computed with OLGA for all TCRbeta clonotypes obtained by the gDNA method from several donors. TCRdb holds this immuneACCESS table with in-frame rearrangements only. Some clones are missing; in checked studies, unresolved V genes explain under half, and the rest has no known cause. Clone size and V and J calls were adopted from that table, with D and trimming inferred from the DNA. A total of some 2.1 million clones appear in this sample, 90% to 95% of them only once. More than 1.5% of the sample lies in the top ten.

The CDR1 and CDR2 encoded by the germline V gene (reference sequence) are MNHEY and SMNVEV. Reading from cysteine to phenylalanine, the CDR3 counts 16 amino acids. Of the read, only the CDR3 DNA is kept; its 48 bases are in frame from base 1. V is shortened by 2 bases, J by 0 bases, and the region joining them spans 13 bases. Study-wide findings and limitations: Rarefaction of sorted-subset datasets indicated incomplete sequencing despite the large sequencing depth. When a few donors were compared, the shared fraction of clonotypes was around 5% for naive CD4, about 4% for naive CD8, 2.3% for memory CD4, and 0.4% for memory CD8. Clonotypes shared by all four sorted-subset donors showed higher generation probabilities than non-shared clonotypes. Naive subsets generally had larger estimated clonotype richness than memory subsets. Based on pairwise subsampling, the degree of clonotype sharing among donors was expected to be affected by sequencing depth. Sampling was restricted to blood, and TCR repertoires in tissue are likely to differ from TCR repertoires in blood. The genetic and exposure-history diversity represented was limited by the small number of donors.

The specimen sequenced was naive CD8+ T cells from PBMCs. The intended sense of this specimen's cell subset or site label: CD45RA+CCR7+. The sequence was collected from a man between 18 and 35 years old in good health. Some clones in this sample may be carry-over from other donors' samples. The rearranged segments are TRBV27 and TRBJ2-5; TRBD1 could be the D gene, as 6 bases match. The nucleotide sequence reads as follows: TGTGCCAGCAGTTTAGGGCAGGGGACGTACCAAGAGACCCAGTACTTC. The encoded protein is CASSLGQGTYQETQYF.